This T cell receptor beta chain was identified during a study of Ad26.COV2.S vaccination and SARS-CoV-2 variants. Regarding treatment: 15 to 20 received Ad26.COV2.S at low or high dose, single or two shots; five or six received placebo; per-sample allocation not given. Collection of the samples took place on day 63 after the first injection of vaccine or placebo. Boston supplied an adult donor aged 18-55 years. Regarding this clone: Its antigen is not identified.

This table comes from immunoSEQ multiplex PCR, and its TCRdb copy is limited to in-frame clones, with some not included. The sample holds about 390,000 clones, 92% seen once. The CDR3 covers 14 residues. The germline gives CDR1 SGHTS, CDR2 YDEGEE. The ends were cut back, 4 bases at V and 5 bases at J, with 16 bases in the middle. Findings and limits, study-wide: Reports say spike-specific CD8+ and CD4+ T cell responses covered substantial breadth after vaccination. Vaccine and placebo groups showed comparable non-spike TCR breadth.

The TCR sequence derives from a person between 18 and 60 years old who received the Ad26.COV2.S COVID-19 vaccine or a placebo. V is TRBV5-8 and J is TRBJ2-7; D is perhaps TRBD1 or TRBD2 (5 bases each). The sequencing here drew on peripheral blood, taken in a trial of Ad26.COV2.S vaccine versus placebo. The CDR3 bases are TGTGCCAGCAGCACCCCTGGGGGTCGAAACGAGCAGTACTTC. Amino acid sequence: CASSTPGGRNEQYF.